This T cell receptor beta chain was sequenced during a study of T cells in tuberculosis. Study details: Sequenced TCRs come from CD1B-GMM tetramer-binding T cells.

CDR1 and CDR2 from the germline V gene are MGHRA and YSYEKL. V was clipped by 3 bases and J by 3 bases; unmatched bases: 7. The CDR3 is 15 amino acids. After thawing and overnight rest, PBMC were stained with GMM-loaded CD1B tetramer, viability dye and anti-CD3 for sorting. The CD1B tetramers carried C32 glucose monomycolate purified from Rhodococcus equi. PBMC for tetramer sorting were first depleted of CD14-expressing monocytes. Tetramer-negative cells, approximately 110,000 per donor, were also sorted. Chain pairing is unknown; alpha and beta were sequenced separately. The repertoire was sequenced with immunoSEQ multiplex PCR; TCRdb's copy has only in-frame clones and lacks some. The sample holds 50,000 to 65,000 clones, approximately 91% seen once.

This chain connects TRBV4-1 to TRBJ1-2; 7 nucleotides match TRBD1. This clonotype was sampled from an adult woman with latent tuberculosis. Input material: CD1b-GMM tetramer-negative cells sorted from PBMCs. The CDR3 region is CASSHLPQGDYGYTF. The CDR3 DNA is TGCGCCAGCAGCCACCTCCCGCAGGGGGACTATGGCTACACCTTC.